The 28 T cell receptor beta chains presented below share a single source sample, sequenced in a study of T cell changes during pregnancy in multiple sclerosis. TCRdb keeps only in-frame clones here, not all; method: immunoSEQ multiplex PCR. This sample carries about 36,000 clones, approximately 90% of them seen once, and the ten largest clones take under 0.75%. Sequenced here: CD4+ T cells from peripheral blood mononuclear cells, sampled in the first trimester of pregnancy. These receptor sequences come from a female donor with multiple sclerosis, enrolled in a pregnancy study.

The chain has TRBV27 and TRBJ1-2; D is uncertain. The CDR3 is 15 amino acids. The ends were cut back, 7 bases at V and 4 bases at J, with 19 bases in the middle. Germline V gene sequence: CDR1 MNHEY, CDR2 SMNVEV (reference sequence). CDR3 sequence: CASTLSGQTPYGYTF. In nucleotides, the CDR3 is TGTGCCAGCACCTTATCTGGCCAAACCCCCTATGGCTACACCTTC.

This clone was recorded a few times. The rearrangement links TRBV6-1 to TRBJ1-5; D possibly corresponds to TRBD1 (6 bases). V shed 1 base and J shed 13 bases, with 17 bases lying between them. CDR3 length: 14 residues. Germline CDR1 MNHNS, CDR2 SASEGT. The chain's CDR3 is CASSEVRGHAVQHF. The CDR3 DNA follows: TGTGCCAGCAGTGAAGTAAGGGGACATGCCGTTCAGCATTTT.

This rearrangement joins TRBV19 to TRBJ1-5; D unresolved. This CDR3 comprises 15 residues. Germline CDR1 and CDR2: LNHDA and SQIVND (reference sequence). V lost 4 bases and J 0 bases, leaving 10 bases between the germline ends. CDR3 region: CASSTWADSNQPQHF. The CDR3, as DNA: TGTGCCAGTAGTACATGGGCCGATAGCAATCAGCCCCAGCATTTT.

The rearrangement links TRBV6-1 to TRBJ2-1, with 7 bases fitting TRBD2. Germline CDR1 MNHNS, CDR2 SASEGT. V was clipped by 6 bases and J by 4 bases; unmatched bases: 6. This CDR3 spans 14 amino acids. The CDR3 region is CASRSGLPYNEQFF. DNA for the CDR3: TGTGCCAGCAGGTCGGGACTACCATACAATGAGCAGTTCTTC.

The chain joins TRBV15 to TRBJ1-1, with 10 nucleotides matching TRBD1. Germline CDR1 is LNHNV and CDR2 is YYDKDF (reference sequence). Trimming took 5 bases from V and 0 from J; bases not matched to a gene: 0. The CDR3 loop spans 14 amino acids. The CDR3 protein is CATSGQGVNTEAFF. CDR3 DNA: TGTGCCACCAGCGGACAGGGGGTGAACACTGAAGCTTTCTTT.

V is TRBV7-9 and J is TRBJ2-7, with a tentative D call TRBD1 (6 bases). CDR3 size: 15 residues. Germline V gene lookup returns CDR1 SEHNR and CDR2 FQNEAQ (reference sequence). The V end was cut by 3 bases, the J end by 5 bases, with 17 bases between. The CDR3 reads CASSLGQGNYDEQYF. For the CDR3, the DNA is TGTGCCAGCAGCTTGGGGCAGGGGAATTATGACGAGCAGTACTTC.

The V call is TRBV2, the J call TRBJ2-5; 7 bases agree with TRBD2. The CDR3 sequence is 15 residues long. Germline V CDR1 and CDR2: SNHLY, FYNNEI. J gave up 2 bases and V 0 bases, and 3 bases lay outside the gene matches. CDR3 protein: CASSEAGAGQETQYF. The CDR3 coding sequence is TGTGCCAGCAGTGAAGCCGGAGCGGGACAAGAGACCCAGTACTTC.

The CDR3 DNA follows: TGTGCCAGCAGTGCGGACAAGGGCCCCTACAATGAGCAGTTCTTC. Residues: CASSADKGPYNEQFF. This chain links TRBV2 with TRBJ2-1; a weak D match, TRBD1 (5 bases). Trimming stripped 4 bases from V and 2 bases from J, with 12 bases between. CDR3 size: 15 residues. The germline V gene encodes CDR1 SNHLY and CDR2 FYNNEI. The full variable domain, with the rest looked up from reference TRBV2 and TRBJ2-1, is EPEVTQTPSHQVTQMGQEVILRCVPISNHLYFYWYRQILGQKVEFLVSFYNNEISEKSEIFDDQFSVERPDGSNFTLKIRSTKLEDSAMYFCASSADKGPYNEQFFGPGTRLTVL.

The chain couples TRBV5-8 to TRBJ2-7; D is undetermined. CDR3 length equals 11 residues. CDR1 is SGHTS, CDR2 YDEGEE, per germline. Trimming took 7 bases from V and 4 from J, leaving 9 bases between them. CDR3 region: CASEIGYEQYF. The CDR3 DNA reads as TGTGCCAGCGAGATTGGTTACGAGCAGTACTTC.

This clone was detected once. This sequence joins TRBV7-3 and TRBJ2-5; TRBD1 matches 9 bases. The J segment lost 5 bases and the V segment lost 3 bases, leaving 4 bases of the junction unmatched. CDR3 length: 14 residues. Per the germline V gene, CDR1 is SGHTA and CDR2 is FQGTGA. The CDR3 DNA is TGTGCCAGCAGCTTCGGGACAGGGAAGGAGACCCAGTACTTC. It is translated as CASSFGTGKETQYF.

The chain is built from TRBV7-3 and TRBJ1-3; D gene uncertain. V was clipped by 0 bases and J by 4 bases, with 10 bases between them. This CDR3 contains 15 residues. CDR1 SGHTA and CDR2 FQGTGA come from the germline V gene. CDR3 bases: TGTGCCAGCAGCTTAACACCAGACTCGGGAAACACCATATATTTT. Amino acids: CASSLTPDSGNTIYF.

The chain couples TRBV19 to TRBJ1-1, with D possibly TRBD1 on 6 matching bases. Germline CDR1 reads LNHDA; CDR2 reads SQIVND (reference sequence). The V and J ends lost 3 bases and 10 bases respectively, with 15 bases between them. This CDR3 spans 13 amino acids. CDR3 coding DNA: TGTGCCAGTAGTATTCTCCCGGGACAAGGAGCTTTCTTT. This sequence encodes CASSILPGQGAFF. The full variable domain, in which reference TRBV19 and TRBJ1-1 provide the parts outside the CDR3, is DGGITQSPKYLFRKEGQNVTLSCEQNLNHDAMYWYRQDPGQGLRLIYYSQIVNDFQKGDIAEGYSVSREKKESFPLTVTSAQKNPTAFYLCASSILPGQGAFFGQGTRLTVV.

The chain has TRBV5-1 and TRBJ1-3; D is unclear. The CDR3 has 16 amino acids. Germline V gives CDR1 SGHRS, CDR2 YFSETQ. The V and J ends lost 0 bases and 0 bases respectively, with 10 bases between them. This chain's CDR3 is CASSLGGRLSGNTIYF. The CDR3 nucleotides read TGCGCCAGCAGCTTGGGAGGGAGACTCTCTGGAAACACCATATATTTT.

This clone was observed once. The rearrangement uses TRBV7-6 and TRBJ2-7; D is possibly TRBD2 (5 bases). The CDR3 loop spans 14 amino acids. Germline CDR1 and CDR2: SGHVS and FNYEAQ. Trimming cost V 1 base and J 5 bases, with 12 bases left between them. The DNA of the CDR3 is TGTGCCAGCAGCTTAGGTGAGGGCTTCGACGAGCAGTACTTC. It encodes CASSLGEGFDEQYF.

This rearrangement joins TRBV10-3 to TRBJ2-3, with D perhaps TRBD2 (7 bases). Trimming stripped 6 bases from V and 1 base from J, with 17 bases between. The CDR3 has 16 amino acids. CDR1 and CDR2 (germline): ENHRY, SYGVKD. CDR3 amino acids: CAISGGGLSGTDTQYF. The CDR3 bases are TGTGCCATCAGCGGCGGGGGCCTATCGGGCACAGATACGCAGTATTTT.

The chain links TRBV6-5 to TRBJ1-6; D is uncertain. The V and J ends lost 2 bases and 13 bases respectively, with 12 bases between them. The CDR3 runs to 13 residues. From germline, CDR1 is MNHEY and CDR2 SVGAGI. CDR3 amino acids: CASSYQRDRPLHF. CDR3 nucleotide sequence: TGTGCCAGCAGTTACCAACGGGATCGCCCCCTCCACTTT.

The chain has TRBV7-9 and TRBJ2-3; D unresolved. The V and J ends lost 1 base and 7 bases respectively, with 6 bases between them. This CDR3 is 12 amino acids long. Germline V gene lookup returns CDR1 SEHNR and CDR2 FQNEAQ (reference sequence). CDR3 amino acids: CASSLDKYTQYF. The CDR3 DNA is TGTGCCAGCAGCTTAGACAAGTATACGCAGTATTTT. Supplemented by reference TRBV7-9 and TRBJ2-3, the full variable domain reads DTGVSQNPRHKITKRGQNVTFRCDPISEHNRLYWYRQTLGQGPEFLTYFQNEAQLEKSRLLSDRFSAERPKGSFSTLEIQRTEQGDSAMYLCASSLDKYTQYFGPGTRLTVL.

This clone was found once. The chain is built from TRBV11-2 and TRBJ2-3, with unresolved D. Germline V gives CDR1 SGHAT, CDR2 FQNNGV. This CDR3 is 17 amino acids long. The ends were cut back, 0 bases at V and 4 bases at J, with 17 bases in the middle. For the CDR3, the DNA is TGTGCCAGCAGCTTAGATCTCTCACAGCTCCCGGCAGATACGCAGTATTTT. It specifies CASSLDLSQLPADTQYF.

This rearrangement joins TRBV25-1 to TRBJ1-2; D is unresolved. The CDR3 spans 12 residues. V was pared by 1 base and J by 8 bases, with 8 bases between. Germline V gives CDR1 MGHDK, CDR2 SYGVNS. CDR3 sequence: CASSESGLGYTF. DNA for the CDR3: TGTGCCAGCAGTGAATCGGGGTTAGGCTACACCTTC.

CDR3 DNA sequence: TGTGCCAGCAGCTTAATCGGCAGTTTTCCGGGTGAAGCTTTCTTT. This encodes CASSLIGSFPGEAFF. The chain combines TRBV11-2 with TRBJ1-1; no clear D. Germline CDR1 reads SGHAT; CDR2 reads FQNNGV. V shed 2 bases and J shed 7 bases, with 17 bases lying between them. This CDR3 spans 15 amino acids.

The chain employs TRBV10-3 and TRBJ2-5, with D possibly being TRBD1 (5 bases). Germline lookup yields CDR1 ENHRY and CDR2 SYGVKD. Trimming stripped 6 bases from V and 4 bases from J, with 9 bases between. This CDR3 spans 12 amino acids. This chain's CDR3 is CAIRGQGETQYF. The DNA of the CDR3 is TGTGCCATCAGAGGACAAGGAGAGACCCAGTACTTC.

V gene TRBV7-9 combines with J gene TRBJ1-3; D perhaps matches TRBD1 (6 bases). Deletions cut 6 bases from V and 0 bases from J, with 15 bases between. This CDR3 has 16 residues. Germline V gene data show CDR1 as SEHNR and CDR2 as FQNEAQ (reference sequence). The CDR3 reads CASSSWSGVSGNTIYF. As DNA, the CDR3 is TGTGCCAGCAGTTCTTGGTCAGGGGTCTCTGGAAACACCATATATTTT. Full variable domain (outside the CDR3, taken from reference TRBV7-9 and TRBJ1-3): DTGVSQNPRHKITKRGQNVTFRCDPISEHNRLYWYRQTLGQGPEFLTYFQNEAQLEKSRLLSDRFSAERPKGSFSTLEIQRTEQGDSAMYLCASSSWSGVSGNTIYFGEGSWLTVV.

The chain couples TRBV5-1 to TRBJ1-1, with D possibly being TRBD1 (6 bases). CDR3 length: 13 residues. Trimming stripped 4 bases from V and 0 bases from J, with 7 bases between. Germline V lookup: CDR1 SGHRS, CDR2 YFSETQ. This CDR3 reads CASSTGMNTEAFF. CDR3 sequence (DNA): TGCGCCAGCAGCACAGGGATGAACACTGAAGCTTTCTTT.

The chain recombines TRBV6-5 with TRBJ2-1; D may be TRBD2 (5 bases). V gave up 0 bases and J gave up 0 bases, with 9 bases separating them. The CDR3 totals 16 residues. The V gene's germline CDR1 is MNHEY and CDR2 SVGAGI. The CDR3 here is CASSYSRAGSYNEQFF. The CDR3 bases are TGTGCCAGCAGTTACTCGAGGGCGGGCTCCTACAATGAGCAGTTCTTC.

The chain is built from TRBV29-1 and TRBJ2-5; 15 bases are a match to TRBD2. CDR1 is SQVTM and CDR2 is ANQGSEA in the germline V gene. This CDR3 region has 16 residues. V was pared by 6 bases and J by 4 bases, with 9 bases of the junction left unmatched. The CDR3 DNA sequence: TGCAGCGTGGGTGGACTAGCGGGGGGGCCCCCAGAGACCCAGTACTTC. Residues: CSVGGLAGGPPETQYF.

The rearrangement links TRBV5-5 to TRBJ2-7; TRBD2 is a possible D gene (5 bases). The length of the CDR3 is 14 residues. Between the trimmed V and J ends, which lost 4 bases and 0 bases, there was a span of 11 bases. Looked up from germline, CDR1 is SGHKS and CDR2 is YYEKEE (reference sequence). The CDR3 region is CASSIPGTSYEQYF. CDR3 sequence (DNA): TGTGCCAGCAGCATACCGGGAACCTCCTACGAGCAGTACTTC.

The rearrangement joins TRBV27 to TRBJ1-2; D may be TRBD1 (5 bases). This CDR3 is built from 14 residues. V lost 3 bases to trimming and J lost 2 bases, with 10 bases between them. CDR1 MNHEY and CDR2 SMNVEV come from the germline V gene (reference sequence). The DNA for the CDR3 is TGTGCCAGCAGTTTTGTAGGGGCAAACTATGGCTACACCTTC. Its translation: CASSFVGANYGYTF.

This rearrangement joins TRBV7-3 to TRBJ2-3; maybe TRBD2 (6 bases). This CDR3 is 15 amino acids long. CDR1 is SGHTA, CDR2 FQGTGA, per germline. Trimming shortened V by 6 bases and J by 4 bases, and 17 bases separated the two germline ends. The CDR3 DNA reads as TGTGCCAGCAGTCCGACGGGGGTCCCCCCAGATACGCAGTATTTT. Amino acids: CASSPTGVPPDTQYF.